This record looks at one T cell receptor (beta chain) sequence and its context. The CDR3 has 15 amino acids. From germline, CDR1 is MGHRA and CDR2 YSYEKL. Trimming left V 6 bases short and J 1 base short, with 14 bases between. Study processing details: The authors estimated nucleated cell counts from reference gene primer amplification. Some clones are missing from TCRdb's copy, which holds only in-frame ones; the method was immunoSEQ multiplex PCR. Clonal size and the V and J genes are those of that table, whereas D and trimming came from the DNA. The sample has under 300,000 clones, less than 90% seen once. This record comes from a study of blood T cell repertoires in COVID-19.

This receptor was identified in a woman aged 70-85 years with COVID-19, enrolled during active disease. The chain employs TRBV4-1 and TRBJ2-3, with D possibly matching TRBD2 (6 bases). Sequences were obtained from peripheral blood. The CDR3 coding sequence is TGCGCCAGCAGGAACCGCGGGGTACGCACAGATACGCAGTATTTT. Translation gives CASRNRGVRTDTQYF.